The entry below describes one T cell receptor beta chain. What it binds is not known. These data belong to a study of CD8+ T cells in alopecia areata. The overall study: Treated patients were given 5 to 10 mg oral tofacitinib twice daily.

Following RNA extraction, reverse transcription yielded cDNA that acted as the sequencing template. The protocol was immunoSEQ multiplex PCR, while the TCRdb copy is restricted to in-frame clones and leaves out a portion. Here the sample spans 90,000 or so clones, about 40% being singletons. Germline V gene sequence: CDR1 MRHNA, CDR2 SNTAGT. V lost 0 bases and J 2 bases, leaving 20 bases between the germline ends. The CDR3 is 19 amino acids. Noted treatment: oral pan-JAK inhibitor, 5-10 mg twice daily. General study results and limits: Lesional tissue from the scalp (especially in alopecia totalis/universalis) showed higher clonality than normal scalp. Scalp specimens additionally yield sequences from normal skin's resident alphabeta T cells.

This sequence originates from a human donor with alopecia areata. Sequences were derived from CD8+ T cells sorted from blood, sampled at week 24, from a patient treated with tofacitinib. The chain recombines TRBV6-4 with TRBJ2-4; weak D call: TRBD1 (6 bases). In DNA, the CDR3 is TGTGCCAGCAGTGACTCATCAGGGGCCCTTACCGAACCCAAAAACATTCAGTACTTC. Translation: CASSDSSGALTEPKNIQYF.